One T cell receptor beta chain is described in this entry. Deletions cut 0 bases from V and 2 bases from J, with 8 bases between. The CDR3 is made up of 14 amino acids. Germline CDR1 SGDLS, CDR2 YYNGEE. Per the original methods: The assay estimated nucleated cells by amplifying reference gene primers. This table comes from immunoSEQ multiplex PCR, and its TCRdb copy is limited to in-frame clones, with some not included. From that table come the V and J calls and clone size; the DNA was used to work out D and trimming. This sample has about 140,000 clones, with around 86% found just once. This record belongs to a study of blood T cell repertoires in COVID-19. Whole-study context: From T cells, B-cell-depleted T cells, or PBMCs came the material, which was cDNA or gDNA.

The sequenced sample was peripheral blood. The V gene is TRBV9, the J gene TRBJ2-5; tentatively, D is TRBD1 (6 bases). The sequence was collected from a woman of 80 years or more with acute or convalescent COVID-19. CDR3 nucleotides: TGTGCCAGCAGCGTAGCTGGGACACAAGAGACCCAGTACTTC. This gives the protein CASSVAGTQETQYF.